This TCR beta chain was sequenced in a study of T cell responses to AZD1222 COVID-19 vaccine. Notes on the study in general: AZD1222 recipients seropositive at baseline numbered only 5 or 6.

Concerning this clone itself: As yet, its antigen is unknown.

Germline V lookup: CDR1 KGHDR, CDR2 SFDVKD. This CDR3 is built from 14 residues. The V end lost 9 bases, the J end lost 5 bases, and 17 bases lay between the germline ends. TCRdb keeps only in-frame clones here, not all; method: immunoSEQ multiplex PCR. The data show approximately 82,000 clones, more than 90% seen once. The sequencing here drew on peripheral blood, taken on day 0 of AZD1222 vaccination. The J gene is TRBJ2-3, the V gene TRBV24-1; perhaps TRBD2 as D (6 bases). The clonotype comes from an adult in good health. CDR3 loop: CATGRAGTVDTQYF. The CDR3 bases are TGTGCCACCGGCCGGGCGGGGACGGTAGATACGCAGTATTTT.